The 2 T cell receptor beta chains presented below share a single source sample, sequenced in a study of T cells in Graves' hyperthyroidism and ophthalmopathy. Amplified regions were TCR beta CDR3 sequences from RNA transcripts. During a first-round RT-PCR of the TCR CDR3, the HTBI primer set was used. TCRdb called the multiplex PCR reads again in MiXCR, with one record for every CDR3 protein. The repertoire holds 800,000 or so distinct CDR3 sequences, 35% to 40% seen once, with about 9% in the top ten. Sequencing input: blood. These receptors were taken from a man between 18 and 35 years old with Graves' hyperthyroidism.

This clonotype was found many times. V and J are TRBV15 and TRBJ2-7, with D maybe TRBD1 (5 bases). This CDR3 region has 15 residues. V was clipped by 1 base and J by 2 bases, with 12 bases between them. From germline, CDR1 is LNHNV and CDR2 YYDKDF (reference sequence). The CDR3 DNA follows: TGTGCCACCAGCAGAGTTCAAGACAGCACCTACGAGCAGTACTTC. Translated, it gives CATSRVQDSTYEQYF.

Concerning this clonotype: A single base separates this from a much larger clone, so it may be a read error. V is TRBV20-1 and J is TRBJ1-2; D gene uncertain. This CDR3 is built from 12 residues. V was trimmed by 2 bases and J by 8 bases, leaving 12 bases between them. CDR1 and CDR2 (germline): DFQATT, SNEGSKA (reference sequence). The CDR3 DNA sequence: TGCAGTGCTAGACCCGGGATGGGCGGCTACACCTTC. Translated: CSARPGMGGYTF.